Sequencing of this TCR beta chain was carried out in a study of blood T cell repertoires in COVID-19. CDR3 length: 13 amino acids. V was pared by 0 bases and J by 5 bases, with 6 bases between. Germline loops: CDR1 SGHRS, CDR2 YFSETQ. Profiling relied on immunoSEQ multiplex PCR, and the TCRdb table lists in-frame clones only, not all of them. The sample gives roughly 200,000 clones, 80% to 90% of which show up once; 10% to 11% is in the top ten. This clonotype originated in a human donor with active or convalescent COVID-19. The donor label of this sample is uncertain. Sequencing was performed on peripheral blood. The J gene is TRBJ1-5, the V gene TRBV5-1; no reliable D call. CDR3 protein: CASSLAPDQPQHF. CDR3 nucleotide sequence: TGCGCCAGCAGCTTGGCACCAGATCAGCCCCAGCATTTT.